This T cell receptor (beta chain) is drawn from a study of blood T cell repertoires in COVID-19. Germline assignment: CDR1 SGHTA and CDR2 FQGNSA. This CDR3 contains 16 residues. The ends lost 1 base at V and 4 bases at J; junction bases unmatched: 4. Assay used: immunoSEQ multiplex PCR; TCRdb lists only in-frame clones, some missing. The sample carries 300,000 to 400,000 clones, around nine tenths recorded once. The source is a woman in her sixties with COVID-19, enrolled during active disease. Source material: peripheral blood. The chain couples TRBV7-2 to TRBJ2-1; TRBD2 matches at 10 bases. The CDR3 here is CASSLVAGGLYNEQFF. The CDR3 nucleotides are TGTGCCAGCAGCTTAGTAGCGGGGGGTCTATACAATGAGCAGTTCTTC. Variable domain in full (rest from reference TRBV7-2 and TRBJ2-1): GAGVSQSPSNKVTEKGKDVELRCDPISGHTALYWYRQSLGQGLEFLIYFQGNSAPDKSGLPSDRFSAERTGGSVSTLTIQRTQQEDSAVYLCASSLVAGGLYNEQFFGPGTRLTVL.